This is a list of T cell receptor beta chains from one sample in a study of T cell repertoires in cytomegalovirus infection. TCRdb fed the reads into MiXCR, producing one record per CDR3 protein. Altogether fewer than 1,000,000 distinct CDR3 sequences are present, less than 40% being singletons, with the ten largest covering over 11%. Their specific antigens are unknown. The specimen comprised cultured CD8+ T cells from PBMCs, sampled from culture after CMV antigen stimulation. The receptors here all came from a human donor in good health (CMV status not recorded). Some clones in this sample may be carry-over from other donors' samples. Each CDR3 is given with its conserved first and last residue. The D gene is left open where the match is weak. Not every row has a clone size; where given, it reads once, few, many or a size class.

size	V	D	J	DNA	CDR3
NA	TRBV5-1	NA	TRBJ2-1	TGCGCCAGCAGCTCGGAGGGGGGGGCGGGCAATGAGCAGTTCTTC	CASSSEGGAGNEQFF
NA	TRBV6-2/TRBV6-3	TRBD1	TRBJ1-1	TGTGCCAGCAGTCCCCGGGGACAGCTATCTGAAGCTTTCTTT	CASSPRGQLSEAFF
NA	TRBV6-2/TRBV6-3	TRBD2	TRBJ2-1	TGTGCCAGCAGCCCCTCCGGACTAGCGGGGGCCTACAATGAGCAGTTCTTC	CASSPSGLAGAYNEQFF
NA	TRBV3-1	NA	TRBJ2-1	TGTGCCAGCAGCCCGGGACCCAGTCCTTACAATGAGCAGTTCTTC	CASSPGPSPYNEQFF
NA	TRBV20-1	NA	TRBJ2-1	TGCAGTGCTGTTCGGGCGGGCCGGGCGGAATACTACAATGAGCAGTTCTTC	CSAVRAGRAEYYNEQFF
NA	TRBV11-1	NA	TRBJ2-3	TGTGCCAGCAGCTTAGGGCTCAGATTGGGGGGGCACACAGATACGCAGTATTTT	CASSLGLRLGGHTDTQYF
once	TRBV9	NA	TRBJ2-1	TGTGCCAGCAGCGTAGGCAGGGGCTTCGTCAATGAGCAGTTCTTC	CASSVGRGFVNEQFF
NA	TRBV6-5	NA	TRBJ2-3	TGTGCCAGCACCCCTATTTGGACAGCCGCTACAGATACGCAGTATTTT	CASTPIWTAATDTQYF
many	TRBV7-7	NA	TRBJ2-2	TGTGCTAGCAGCTTAGCGCCGGGGAACACCGGGGAGCTGTTTTTT	CASSLAPGNTGELFF
NA	TRBV9	NA	TRBJ1-2	TGTGCCAGCACCAAACGAGAGGAACCTAACTATGGCTACACCTTC	CASTKREEPNYGYTF
NA	TRBV7-8	TRBD2	TRBJ2-5	TGTGCCAGCAGCACCATACCGGGGGGACCTCAAGAGACCCAGTACTTC	CASSTIPGGPQETQYF
few	TRBV6-5	TRBD1	TRBJ1-5	TGTGCCAGCAGTTTCGGGACAGGTCAAAATCAGCCCCAGCATTTT	CASSFGTGQNQPQHF
NA	TRBV4-3	NA	TRBJ1-3	TGCGCCAGCAGCCAAGCCCCTACCGGGACCCTCATCGACACCATATATTTT	CASSQAPTGTLIDTIYF
many	TRBV5-5	NA	TRBJ2-7	TGTGCCAGCAGCTTGATAGGCAGCGCCTACGAGCAGTACTTC	CASSLIGSAYEQYF
NA	TRBV7-6	TRBD1	TRBJ1-5	TGTGCCAGCAGCTACCCAGGGGGGGGTCAGCCCCAGCATTTT	CASSYPGGGQPQHF
few	TRBV29-1	TRBD1	TRBJ1-2	TGCAGCGTTGAAATACAGGGGGGGATTGGCTACACCTTC	CSVEIQGGIGYTF
NA	TRBV27	NA	TRBJ1-6	TGTGCCAGCAGTTTCAGTTCAGTTAGTACGGAGTATAATTCACCCCTCCACTTT	CASSFSSVSTEYNSPLHF
few	TRBV27	NA	TRBJ1-2	TGTGCCAGCGGGGGGAACCTCCGGGGCTACACCTTC	CASGGNLRGYTF
few	TRBV6-2/TRBV6-3	TRBD2	TRBJ2-1	TGTGCCAGCAGTCCTGAGCGGGGGAAGGATTACAATGAGCAGTTCTTC	CASSPERGKDYNEQFF
NA	TRBV27	NA	TRBJ1-2	TGTGCCAGCAGTCCGGGGGAAGACTGGGATGGCTACACCTTC	CASSPGEDWDGYTF
few	TRBV10-3	NA	TRBJ2-5	TGTGCCATCAGTGAAGGGGAAGCACAGGTCGCTCAAGAGACCCAGTACTTC	CAISEGEAQVAQETQYF
NA	TRBV6-1	TRBD2	TRBJ2-1	TGTGCCAGCAGTGAAAGGGGACTAGCGGGGGGGCCGAGCTATGAGCAGTTCTTC	CASSERGLAGGPSYEQFF
many	TRBV7-2	NA	TRBJ2-2	TGTGCCAGCAACCTCCATATCGGGGGCGAAGGCACCGGGGAGCTGTTTTTT	CASNLHIGGEGTGELFF
NA	TRBV6-6	NA	TRBJ1-4	TGTGCCAGCAGTTACTCGATCGGGGGGGGAAAACTGTTTTTT	CASSYSIGGGKLFF
NA	TRBV4-1	TRBD1	TRBJ1-2	TGCGCCAGCAGCCAAGGGACAGGCCTCTTCTATGGCTACACCTTC	CASSQGTGLFYGYTF
NA	TRBV6-6	NA	TRBJ1-1	TGTGCCAGCGGGGGCGGTATAGCTGAAGCTTTCTTT	CASGGGIAEAFF
NA	TRBV29-1	NA	TRBJ1-2	TGCAGCGTAGATACAGGGAAATATGGCTACACCTTC	CSVDTGKYGYTF
NA	TRBV27	NA	TRBJ2-4	TGTGCCAGCAGTGTAACACCAGCCAAAAACATTCAGTACTTC	CASSVTPAKNIQYF
NA	TRBV12-3/TRBV12-4	NA	TRBJ2-2	TGTGCCAGCAGTTTTGGGGGGCGTAACACCGGGGAGCTGTTTTTT	CASSFGGRNTGELFF
few	TRBV27	NA	TRBJ1-4	TGTGCCAGCAGTTTAAATCAGGGTGGGGAAAAACTGTTTTTT	CASSLNQGGEKLFF
NA	TRBV19	NA	TRBJ2-5	TGTGCCAGTAGTATATGGATACAGGCCCAAGAGACCCAGTACTTC	CASSIWIQAQETQYF
NA	TRBV6-5	TRBD1	TRBJ1-1	TGTGCCAGCAGTAAGAGACAGGGGAGGGACACTGAAGCTTTCTTT	CASSKRQGRDTEAFF
NA	TRBV6-5	NA	TRBJ2-1	TGTGCCAGCAGTTACTCGCCGGGGCCGAATGAGCAGTTCTTC	CASSYSPGPNEQFF
NA	TRBV7-6	NA	TRBJ1-1	TGTGCCAGCAGCCCGAGAGGGACCGCCGATCTCGAGGGGGCTTTCTTT	CASSPRGTADLEGAFF
NA	TRBV10-3	NA	TRBJ2-3	TGTGCCATCAGTGAGTCGGAGGGGGTCTCCACAGATACGCAGTATTTT	CAISESEGVSTDTQYF
NA	TRBV12-3/TRBV12-4	NA	TRBJ2-2	TGTGCCAGCAGCCTGTTAGTTGCCGGGGAGCTGTTTTTT	CASSLLVAGELFF
NA	TRBV29-1	NA	TRBJ2-3	TGCAGCGTTGTTAGCAGCACAGATACGCAGTATTTT	CSVVSSTDTQYF
NA	TRBV13	TRBD1	TRBJ2-3	TGTGCCAGCAGCCCCCGCGGGACAGGGTTAACAGATACGCAGTATTTT	CASSPRGTGLTDTQYF
NA	TRBV12-3/TRBV12-4	NA	TRBJ2-5	TGTGCCAGCAGTTCCGAAGGGAGGTGGGACGGATCGTACTTC	CASSSEGRWDGSYF
NA	TRBV4-2	TRBD2	TRBJ2-3	TGTGCCAGCAGCCAAGGACTAGCGGGGGGGCGGACGCAGTATTTT	CASSQGLAGGRTQYF
few	TRBV11-2	TRBD1	TRBJ1-2	TGTGCCAGCAGCACCGGGACAGGGGACTATGGCTACACCTTC	CASSTGTGDYGYTF
few	TRBV10-3	NA	TRBJ2-7	TGTGCCATCAGTGAGTCGGAGGGGGCCCCTCGGTTCGAGCAGTACTTC	CAISESEGAPRFEQYF
few	TRBV14	TRBD1	TRBJ1-1	TGTGCCAGCAGCCAAGAGGGTTCCGGGACAGGAACTCGTGACACTGAAGCTTTCTTT	CASSQEGSGTGTRDTEAFF
once	TRBV9	NA	TRBJ1-6	TGTGCCAGCAGCGTAGACCGGGGAGTTGAAAATTCACCCCTCCACTTT	CASSVDRGVENSPLHF
NA	TRBV6-5	NA	TRBJ2-2	TGTGCCAGCAGTTACTCGGGCTCCGGACGACTCGGCGGGGAGCTGTTTTTT	CASSYSGSGRLGGELFF
NA	TRBV5-1	NA	TRBJ2-6	TGCGCCAGCAGCTTGAAACAGGCCGCTGGGGCCAACGTCCTGACTTTC	CASSLKQAAGANVLTF
NA	TRBV29-1	TRBD2	TRBJ2-2	TGCAGCGTTGACCTAGCGGGTAACACCGGGGAGCTGTTTTTT	CSVDLAGNTGELFF
NA	TRBV12-3/TRBV12-4	TRBD2	TRBJ2-3	TGTGCCAGCACCCTGGCGGGGGGGAGTCCAGATACGCAGTATTTT	CASTLAGGSPDTQYF
NA	TRBV6-5	TRBD2	TRBJ2-5	TGTGCCAGCAGTTGGCGGGGGACTCCCGCCCGCCAAGAGACCCAGTACTTC	CASSWRGTPARQETQYF
NA	TRBV7-9	NA	TRBJ1-2	TGTGTCAGCACCGGAGGGAGTTATGGCTACACCTTC	CVSTGGSYGYTF
NA	TRBV11-2	NA	TRBJ2-1	TGTGCCAGCAGCTTAGATCCCGGGGTTTCCTACAATGAGCAGTTCTTC	CASSLDPGVSYNEQFF
NA	TRBV4-2	TRBD2	TRBJ2-3	TGTGCCAGCAGCCAAGATCGGGGGGGCTCAGATACGCAGTATTTT	CASSQDRGGSDTQYF
few	TRBV4-3	NA	TRBJ2-2	TGCGCCAGCAGCCATGCGGTCTTTGGAGGGACTCCGAACACCGGGGAGCTGTTTTTT	CASSHAVFGGTPNTGELFF
many	TRBV7-9	NA	TRBJ2-3	TGTGCCAGCAGCTCCCTGTGGGGGGGGCCTAGAGATACGCAGTATTTT	CASSSLWGGPRDTQYF
few	TRBV6-5	TRBD2	TRBJ2-1	TGTGCCAGCAGTTACTTCGCGGGGGGGAAATACAATGAGCAGTTCTTC	CASSYFAGGKYNEQFF
NA	TRBV10-3	NA	TRBJ1-2	TGTGCCATCCGCACACGGGGCGGGGCGGATGGCTACACCTTC	CAIRTRGGADGYTF
few	TRBV19	TRBD1	TRBJ1-4	TGTGCCAGTAGTCCTTACCGGACAGGAGATGAAAAACTGTTTTTT	CASSPYRTGDEKLFF
NA	TRBV6-2/TRBV6-3	TRBD2	TRBJ2-1	TGTGCCAGCAGCCTCCTAGCGGGCTCGAAGGGAAATGAGCAGTTCTTC	CASSLLAGSKGNEQFF